The rows below give T cell receptor beta chains drawn from one sample of a study of control samples from healthy donors and cancer patients. Some clones are missing from TCRdb's copy, which holds only in-frame ones; the method was immunoSEQ multiplex PCR. The sample lists 110,000 or so clones, 85% to 90% occurring once. Source material: blood. These receptors all come from a young man in good health. Both conserved end residues are part of each CDR3. The order of the fields is clone size, V gene, D gene, J gene, CDR3 length, CDR3 protein, CDR3 DNA. D genes are given only for firm matches. Rows give clone size only sometimes, using once, few, many, or a class for an expanded clone.

.,TRBV9,.,TRBJ2-7,16,CASSVATGGSPYEQYF,TGTGCCAGCAGCGTAGCTACCGGTGGCAGCCCCTACGAGCAGTACTTC
.,TRBV24-1,TRBD1,TRBJ1-1,15,CATSDPSRDRAEAFF,TGTGCCACCAGTGATCCGTCCCGGGACAGGGCTGAAGCTTTCTTT
.,TRBV29-1,.,TRBJ2-5,13,CSVEDLFLETQYF,TGCAGCGTTGAAGATTTATTTTTAGAGACCCAGTACTTC
.,TRBV11-3,TRBD1,TRBJ2-3,15,CASSLGDRDADTQYF,TGTGCCAGCAGCTTAGGTGACAGGGATGCAGATACGCAGTATTTT
.,TRBV5-5,.,TRBJ1-1,14,CASRSGQLNTEAFF,TGTGCCAGCAGGTCCGGACAGTTGAACACTGAAGCTTTCTTT
.,TRBV29-1,.,TRBJ1-2,13,CSVEDFTDYGYTF,TGCAGCGTTGAAGATTTCACTGACTATGGCTACACCTTC
.,TRBV25-1,.,TRBJ2-7,14,CASSGWGEAYEQYF,TGTGCCAGCAGTGGTTGGGGGGAGGCCTACGAGCAGTACTTC
once,TRBV6-1,.,TRBJ2-7,13,CASSERVGREQYF,TGTGCCAGCAGTGAACGGGTGGGGCGCGAGCAGTACTTC
.,TRBV7-3,.,TRBJ1-1,13,CASSLERGTEAFF,TGTGCCAGCAGCCTTGAGAGGGGGACTGAAGCTTTCTTT
.,TRBV5-8,TRBD1,TRBJ2-5,17,CASSFSFGQVGGETQYF,TGTGCCAGCAGCTTTTCGTTTGGACAGGTTGGGGGAGAGACCCAGTACTTC
.,TRBV7-3,.,TRBJ2-2,14,CASSLTSSDRELFF,TGTGCCAGCAGCTTAACCTCCTCGGATCGGGAGCTGTTTTTT
.,TRBV5-1,TRBD1,TRBJ1-6,16,CASSSPGQGIDSPLHF,TGCGCCAGCAGCTCACCGGGACAGGGGATTGATTCACCCCTCCACTTT
.,TRBV7-9,.,TRBJ1-1,13,CASSLEQYTEAFF,TGTGCCAGCAGCTTAGAACAGTACACTGAAGCTTTCTTT
many,TRBV7-2,.,TRBJ1-2,13,CASSFRTDYGYTF,TGTGCCAGCAGCTTCCGGACGGACTATGGCTACACCTTC
.,TRBV2,.,TRBJ1-1,11,CASSQTTEAFF,TGTGCCAGCAGTCAAACAACTGAAGCTTTCTTT
.,TRBV6-6,TRBD2,TRBJ2-1,15,CASSLEAGGYNEQFF,TGTGCCAGCAGTCTAGAAGCGGGGGGGTACAATGAGCAGTTCTTC
.,TRBV24-1,TRBD1,TRBJ1-4,16,CATSPGDREGNEKLFF,TGTGCCACGAGTCCCGGGGACAGGGAGGGTAATGAAAAACTGTTTTTT
.,TRBV30,.,TRBJ1-6,12,CAWSELNSPLHF,TGTGCCTGGAGTGAGTTAAATTCACCCCTCCACTTT
once,TRBV11-3,TRBD1,TRBJ2-3,16,CASSPLGQGAIDTQYF,TGTGCCAGCAGCCCACTAGGACAGGGGGCGATAGATACGCAGTATTTT
once,TRBV7-3,.,TRBJ2-2,13,CASSLGAGGELFF,TGTGCCAGCAGCTTAGGGGCGGGCGGGGAGCTGTTTTTT
.,TRBV11-3,.,TRBJ1-1,15,CASSLGGLPNTEAFF,TGTGCCAGCAGCTTAGGGGGACTTCCGAACACTGAAGCTTTCTTT
.,TRBV29-1,.,TRBJ1-2,9,CSVAEPYTF,TGCAGCGTTGCAGAGCCCTACACCTTC
.,TRBV18,.,TRBJ1-1,13,CASSQLPTPEAFF,TGTGCCAGCTCCCAACTCCCGACTCCCGAAGCTTTCTTT
.,TRBV6-5,.,TRBJ2-2,15,CASSPEGGNTGELFF,TGTGCCAGCAGCCCCGAGGGGGGGAACACCGGGGAGCTGTTTTTT
.,TRBV14,.,TRBJ2-2,13,CASNRGITGELFF,TGTGCCAGCAACCGCGGAATAACCGGGGAGCTGTTTTTT
once,TRBV4-1,.,TRBJ1-5,13,CASSQYSNQPQHF,TGCGCCAGCAGCCAGTATAGCAATCAGCCCCAGCATTTT
.,TRBV24-1,.,TRBJ2-7,12,CATSESGQEQYF,TGTGCCACCAGTGAATCAGGACAGGAGCAGTACTTC
.,TRBV10-2,.,TRBJ1-1,13,CASSEAQISEAFF,TGCGCCAGCAGTGAGGCCCAGATTTCTGAAGCTTTCTTT
.,TRBV20-1,.,TRBJ1-3,11,CSGMTANTIYF,TGCAGTGGGATGACGGCAAACACCATATATTTT
.,TRBV3-1/TRBV3-2,.,TRBJ1-4,17,CASSQLIAGLANEKLFF,TGTGCCAGCAGCCAACTTATAGCAGGGCTGGCTAATGAAAAACTGTTTTTT
.,TRBV12-3/TRBV12-4,.,TRBJ1-1,13,CASSPSQGLRAFF,TGTGCCAGCAGCCCGTCCCAGGGACTAAGGGCTTTCTTT
.,TRBV18,TRBD1,TRBJ1-4,21,CASSPLARTGGQPSTNEKLFF,TGTGCCAGCTCACCCCTAGCCCGGACAGGGGGGCAGCCCTCAACTAATGAAAAACTGTTTTTT
.,TRBV9,TRBD2,TRBJ2-2,15,CASSSLRGGDGELFF,TGTGCCAGCAGCTCGCTGCGGGGGGGCGACGGGGAGCTGTTTTTT
.,TRBV10-3,.,TRBJ1-1,11,CATSGETEAFF,TGTGCCACCTCAGGAGAAACTGAAGCTTTCTTT
.,TRBV6-6,.,TRBJ1-6,14,CASIPDRFFSPLHF,TGTGCCAGCATTCCAGACAGGTTCTTTTCACCCCTCCACTTT
once,TRBV2,TRBD1,TRBJ1-5,14,CASSKGQGDQPQHF,TGTGCCAGCAGTAAGGGACAGGGGGATCAGCCCCAGCATTTT
.,TRBV7-2,.,TRBJ1-1,12,CASSSQGIEAFF,TGTGCCAGCAGCTCACAGGGCATTGAAGCTTTCTTT
.,TRBV7-9,TRBD1,TRBJ1-2,15,CASRDTGGVNYGYTF,TGTGCCAGCAGGGATACAGGGGGTGTAAACTATGGCTACACCTTC
.,TRBV9,.,TRBJ1-2,15,CASSALLGGDYGYTF,TGTGCCAGCAGCGCCCTACTCGGGGGTGACTATGGCTACACCTTC
.,TRBV29-1,TRBD1,TRBJ1-2,16,CSVEDKVRTGDYGYTF,TGCAGCGTTGAAGACAAGGTTAGGACAGGGGACTATGGCTACACCTTC
.,TRBV28,.,TRBJ1-1,12,CASSLVPIGAFF,TGTGCCAGCAGTTTAGTCCCTATTGGGGCTTTCTTT
.,TRBV5-6,.,TRBJ1-1,13,CASSLGGMPEAFF,TGTGCCAGCAGCTTGGGGGGGATGCCTGAAGCTTTCTTT
.,TRBV15,TRBD2,TRBJ2-1,14,CATSREASGGEQFF,TGTGCCACCAGCAGAGAGGCTAGCGGGGGTGAGCAGTTCTTC
.,TRBV29-1,.,TRBJ2-3,14,CSVDVVLSTDTQYF,TGCAGCGTTGACGTCGTATTAAGCACAGATACGCAGTATTTT
.,TRBV19,.,TRBJ1-1,15,CASSIDQEPPPEAFF,TGTGCCAGTAGTATAGATCAAGAGCCCCCGCCTGAAGCTTTCTTT